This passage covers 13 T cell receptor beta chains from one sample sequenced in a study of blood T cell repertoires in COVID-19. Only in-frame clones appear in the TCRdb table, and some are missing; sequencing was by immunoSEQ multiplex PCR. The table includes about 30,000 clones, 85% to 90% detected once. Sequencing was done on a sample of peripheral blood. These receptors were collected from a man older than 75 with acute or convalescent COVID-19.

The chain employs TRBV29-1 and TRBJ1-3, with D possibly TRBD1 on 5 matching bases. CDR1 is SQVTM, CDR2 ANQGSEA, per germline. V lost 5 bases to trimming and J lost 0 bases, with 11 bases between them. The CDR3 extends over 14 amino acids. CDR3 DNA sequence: TGCAGCGTTTTGCCAGGGCACTCTGGAAACACCATATATTTT. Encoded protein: CSVLPGHSGNTIYF.

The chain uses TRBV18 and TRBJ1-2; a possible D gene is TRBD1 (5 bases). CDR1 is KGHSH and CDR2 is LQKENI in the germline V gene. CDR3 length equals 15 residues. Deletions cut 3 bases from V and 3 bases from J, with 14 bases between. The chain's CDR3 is CASSPAKGGDYGYTF. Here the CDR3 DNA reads TGTGCCAGCTCACCGGCGAAAGGAGGGGACTATGGCTACACCTTC.

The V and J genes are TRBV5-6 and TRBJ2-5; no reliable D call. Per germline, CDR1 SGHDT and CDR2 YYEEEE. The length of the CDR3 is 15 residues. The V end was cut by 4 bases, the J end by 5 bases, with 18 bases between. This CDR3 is CASSPRVRPTETQYF. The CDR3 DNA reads TGTGCCAGCAGCCCCCGGGTACGCCCCACTGAGACCCAGTACTTC.

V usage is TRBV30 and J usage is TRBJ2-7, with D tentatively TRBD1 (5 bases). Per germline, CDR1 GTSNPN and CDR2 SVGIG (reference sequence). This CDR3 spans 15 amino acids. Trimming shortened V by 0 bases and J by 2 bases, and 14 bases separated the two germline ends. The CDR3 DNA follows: TGTGCCTGGAGTGTACCCCCAGGGAAGCCCTACGAGCAGTACTTC. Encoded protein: CAWSVPPGKPYEQYF. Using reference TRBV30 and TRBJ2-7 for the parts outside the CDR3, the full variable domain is SQTIHQWPATLVQPVGSPLSLECTVEGTSNPNLYWYRQAAGRGLQLLFYSVGIGQISSEVPQNLSASRPQDRQFILSSKKLLLSDSGFYLCAWSVPPGKPYEQYFGPGTRLTVT.

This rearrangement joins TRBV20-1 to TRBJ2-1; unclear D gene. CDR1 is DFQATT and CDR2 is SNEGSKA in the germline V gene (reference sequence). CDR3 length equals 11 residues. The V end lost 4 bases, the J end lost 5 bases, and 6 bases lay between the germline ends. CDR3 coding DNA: TGCAGTGCTACCCCTCACAATGAGCAGTTCTTC. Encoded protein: CSATPHNEQFF.

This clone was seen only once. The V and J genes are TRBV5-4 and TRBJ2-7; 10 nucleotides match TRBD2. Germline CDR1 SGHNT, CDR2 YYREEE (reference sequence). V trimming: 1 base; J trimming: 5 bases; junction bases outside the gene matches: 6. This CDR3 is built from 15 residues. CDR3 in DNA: TGTGCCAGCAGCTTGCAGCGGGGGGGCCTGCACGAGCAGTACTTC. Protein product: CASSLQRGGLHEQYF.

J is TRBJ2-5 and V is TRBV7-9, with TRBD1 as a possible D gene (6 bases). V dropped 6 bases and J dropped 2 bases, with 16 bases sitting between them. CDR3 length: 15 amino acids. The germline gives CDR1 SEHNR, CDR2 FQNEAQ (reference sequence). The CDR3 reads CASSRTLDRQETQYF. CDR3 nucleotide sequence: TGTGCCAGCAGTCGAACCCTAGACAGGCAAGAGACCCAGTACTTC.

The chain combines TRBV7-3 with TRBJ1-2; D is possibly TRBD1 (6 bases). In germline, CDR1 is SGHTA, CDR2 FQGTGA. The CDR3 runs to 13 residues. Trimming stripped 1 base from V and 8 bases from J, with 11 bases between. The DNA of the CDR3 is TGTGCCAGCAGCTTAAACAGGGAGGGCGGCTACACCTTC. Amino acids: CASSLNREGGYTF.

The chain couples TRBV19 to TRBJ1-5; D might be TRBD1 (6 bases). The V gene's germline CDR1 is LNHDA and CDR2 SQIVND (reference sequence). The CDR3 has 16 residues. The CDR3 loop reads CASEQGETYSNQPQHF. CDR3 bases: TGTGCTTCGGAACAGGGAGAAACCTATAGCAATCAGCCCCAGCATTTT.

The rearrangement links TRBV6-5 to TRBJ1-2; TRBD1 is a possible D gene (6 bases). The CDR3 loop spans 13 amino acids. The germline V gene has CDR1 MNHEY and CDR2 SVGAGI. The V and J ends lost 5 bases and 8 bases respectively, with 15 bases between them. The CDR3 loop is CASSPTGRGGYTF. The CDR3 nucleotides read TGTGCCAGCAGTCCCACAGGGCGCGGCGGCTACACCTTC.

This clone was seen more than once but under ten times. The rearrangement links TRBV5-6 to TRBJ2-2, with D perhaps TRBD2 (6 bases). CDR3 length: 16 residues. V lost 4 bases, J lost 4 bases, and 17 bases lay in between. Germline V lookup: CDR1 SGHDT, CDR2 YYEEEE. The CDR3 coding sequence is TGTGCCAGCAGCCTACTGGCCGGGAGTGTCACCGGGGAGCTGTTTTTT. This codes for CASSLLAGSVTGELFF.

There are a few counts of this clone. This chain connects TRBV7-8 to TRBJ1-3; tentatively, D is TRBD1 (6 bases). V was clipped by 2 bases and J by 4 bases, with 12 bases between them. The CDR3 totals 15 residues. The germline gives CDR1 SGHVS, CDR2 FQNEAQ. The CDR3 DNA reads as TGTGCCAGCAGCTTAAACAGGGTGTCCGGAAACACCATATATTTT. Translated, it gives CASSLNRVSGNTIYF.

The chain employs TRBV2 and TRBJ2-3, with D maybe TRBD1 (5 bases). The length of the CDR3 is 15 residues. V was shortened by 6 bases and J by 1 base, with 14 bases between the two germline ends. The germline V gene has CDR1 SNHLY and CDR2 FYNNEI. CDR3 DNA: TGTGCCAGCAGAAAGAGTGGGGCGGGCACAGATACGCAGTATTTT. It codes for CASRKSGAGTDTQYF.